These 8 T cell receptor beta chains were all obtained from the same sample, sequenced in a study of blood T cell repertoires in COVID-19. Clones were sequenced by immunoSEQ multiplex PCR, and TCRdb holds only the in-frame ones, with some missing. The table lists about 190,000 clones, about four fifths of them singletons. The specimen was PBMCs or T cells enriched from blood (not recorded which). All receptors derive from a woman in her thirties who had recovered from COVID-19.

The V gene is TRBV28, the J gene TRBJ2-7, with unresolved D. V was clipped by 2 bases and J by 4 bases, with 15 bases between them. The CDR3 spans 15 residues. Looked up from germline, CDR1 is MDHEN and CDR2 is SYDVKM. As DNA, the CDR3 is TGTGCCAGCAGTTTACGTGGCATCCTCGCTTACGAGCAGTACTTC. Protein: CASSLRGILAYEQYF.

V is TRBV28 and J is TRBJ2-1, with D perhaps matching TRBD2 (5 bases). V was shortened by 2 bases and J by 8 bases, with 22 bases between the two germline ends. Germline CDR1 MDHEN, CDR2 SYDVKM. This CDR3 comprises 17 residues. The CDR3 loop reads CASSLRISPGWLHEQFF. In nucleotides, the CDR3 is TGTGCCAGCAGTTTAAGAATAAGCCCGGGGTGGCTCCATGAGCAGTTCTTC.

The chain links TRBV11-2 to TRBJ2-1; the match to TRBD2 covers 10 bases. The V gene's germline CDR1 is SGHAT and CDR2 FQNNGV. The V segment lost 1 base and the J segment 7 bases; nucleotides outside the gene matches: 7. The CDR3 is 16 residues long. The CDR3 protein is CASSLVLSGGVNEQFF. In DNA, the CDR3 is TGTGCCAGCAGCTTAGTATTGAGCGGGGGGGTAAATGAGCAGTTCTTC. Using reference TRBV11-2 and TRBJ2-1 for the parts outside the CDR3, the full variable domain is EAGVAQSPRYKIIEKRQSVAFWCNPISGHATLYWYQQILGQGPKLLIQFQNNGVVDDSQLPKDRFSAERLKGVDSTLKIQPAKLEDSAVYLCASSLVLSGGVNEQFFGPGTRLTVL.

This clone was found once. V is TRBV4-1 and J is TRBJ2-1; 7 bases match TRBD1. The germline gives CDR1 MGHRA, CDR2 YSYEKL. The ends lost 1 base at V and 6 bases at J; junction bases unmatched: 6. The CDR3 runs 15 residues. DNA for the CDR3: TGCGCCAGCAGCCAAGTTGCGACAGGGTTCAATGAGCAGTTCTTC. It translates to CASSQVATGFNEQFF.

The CDR3 sequence is CASSPIDRPYGYTF. CDR3 DNA: TGTGCCAGTAGTCCCATCGACAGACCCTATGGCTACACCTTC. The V and J genes are TRBV19 and TRBJ1-2; D perhaps matches TRBD1 (5 bases). Between the trimmed V and J ends, which lost 5 bases and 4 bases, there was a span of 14 bases. The CDR3 has 14 amino acids. From germline, CDR1 is LNHDA and CDR2 SQIVND (reference sequence).

The V and J genes are TRBV4-1 and TRBJ2-4; TRBD1 aligns across 8 bases. V was clipped by 1 base and J by 0 bases; unmatched bases: 14. CDR1 is MGHRA and CDR2 is YSYEKL in the germline V gene. The CDR3 is 20 amino acids. In nucleotides, the CDR3 is TGCGCCAGCAGCCAAGGCGACAGGGGACCACCTTTTAGAGCCAAAAACATTCAGTACTTC. Encoded protein: CASSQGDRGPPFRAKNIQYF.

The rearrangement joins TRBV6-5 to TRBJ1-2; perhaps TRBD1 as D (6 bases). In germline, CDR1 is MNHEY, CDR2 SVGAGI. The CDR3 sequence is 13 residues long. Trimming shortened V by 6 bases and J by 2 bases, and 10 bases separated the two germline ends. The CDR3 DNA follows: TGTGCCAGCAGCCTGGACAGCAACTATGGCTACACCTTC. Residues: CASSLDSNYGYTF.

V usage is TRBV19 and J usage is TRBJ1-1; TRBD1 matches 7 bases. The CDR3 extends over 14 amino acids. J lost 6 bases, V lost 6 bases, and 10 bases had no gene match. Looked up from germline, CDR1 is LNHDA and CDR2 is SQIVND (reference sequence). The CDR3 loop is CASSPDRARSEAFF. The CDR3 nucleotides are TGTGCCAGTAGCCCCGACAGGGCACGCTCTGAAGCTTTCTTT.